The 6 T cell receptor beta chains presented below share a single source sample, sequenced in a study of blood T cell repertoires in COVID-19. Assay: immunoSEQ multiplex PCR; the TCRdb copy retains only in-frame clones and omits some. This table holds more than 100,000 clones, 71% found once. The sample taken for sequencing was peripheral blood. Receptors originate from a human donor with acute or convalescent COVID-19. The donor label of this sample is uncertain.

This chain connects TRBV28 to TRBJ1-2; possible D gene TRBD1, 5 bases. CDR1 MDHEN and CDR2 SYDVKM come from the germline V gene. V lost 3 bases and J lost 7, with 12 bases in between. The CDR3 sequence is 13 residues long. CDR3 residues: CASSLEGRSGYTF. The CDR3 DNA is TGTGCCAGCAGTTTGGAGGGGCGCTCTGGCTACACCTTC.

This chain uses TRBV28 with TRBJ1-1, with a tentative D call TRBD1 (6 bases). The V gene lost 10 bases and the J gene lost 5 bases, with 14 bases spanning the gap. Germline CDR1 MDHEN, CDR2 SYDVKM. The CDR3 extends over 12 amino acids. CDR3 protein: CATGGAITEAFF. In nucleotides, the CDR3 is TGTGCCACCGGGGGGGCAATTACTGAAGCTTTCTTT. Full variable domain (remainder filled in from reference TRBV28 and TRBJ1-1): DVKVTQSSRYLVKRTGEKVFLECVQDMDHENMFWYRQDPGLGLRLIYFSYDVKMKEKGDIPEGYSVSREKKERFSLILESASTNQTSMYLCATGGAITEAFFGQGTRLTVV.

This clone has only one observation. V gene TRBV15 combines with J gene TRBJ1-2; possibly TRBD1 for D (5 bases). V lost 0 bases and J 2 bases, leaving 13 bases between the germline ends. Germline V CDR1 and CDR2: LNHNV, YYDKDF (reference sequence). The CDR3 consists of 16 residues. Here the CDR3 DNA reads TGTGCCACCAGCAGAGAGAAGGGGAACAGGAACTATGGCTACACCTTC. This encodes CATSREKGNRNYGYTF.

This clone has just a few counts. The J gene is TRBJ2-1, the V gene TRBV19, with D tentatively TRBD2 (7 bases). Trimming left V 8 bases short and J 2 bases short, with 13 bases between. The germline gives CDR1 LNHDA, CDR2 SQIVND (reference sequence). The CDR3 has 14 residues. The CDR3 DNA is TGTGCCAGTGGGAGGGGGGGAACCTACAATGAGCAGTTCTTC. Translated, it gives CASGRGGTYNEQFF.

The CDR3 nucleotides are TGTGCCAGCAGCACCGGGGGGGCAAATACGCAGTATTTT. Amino acids: CASSTGGANTQYF. The rearrangement joins TRBV5-6 to TRBJ2-3; 8 nucleotides align to TRBD2. The length of the CDR3 is 13 residues. V was clipped by 4 bases and J by 7 bases; unmatched bases: 5. Looked up from germline, CDR1 is SGHDT and CDR2 is YYEEEE.

This chain uses TRBV9 with TRBJ1-1; TRBD1 agrees at 7 bases. Germline V gene sequence: CDR1 SGDLS, CDR2 YYNGEE. J was trimmed by 6 bases and V by 4 bases; bases with no gene match: 3. CDR3 length: 12 residues. The CDR3: CASSLTGAEAFF. The CDR3 DNA sequence: TGTGCCAGCAGCTTAACAGGGGCTGAAGCTTTCTTT.